A single sample is the source of the 21 T cell receptor beta chains below, sequenced in a study of OX40 agonist ivuxolimab in advanced cancers. Measured with immunoSEQ multiplex PCR; TCRdb has only the in-frame clones, and not every one. The sample carries fewer than 30,000 clones, just over 90% recorded once. The specimen was CD4+ or CD8+ T cells sorted from blood, collected in a trial of the OX40 agonist ivuxolimab. The source of these receptors is an adult with an advanced solid tumor such as melanoma, head and neck, liver or kidney cancer.

The chain links TRBV30 to TRBJ1-3; TRBD1 is a possible D gene (5 bases). Trimming left V 2 bases short and J 0 bases short, with 8 bases between. The V gene's germline CDR1 is GTSNPN and CDR2 SVGIG (reference sequence). This CDR3 has 14 residues. DNA for the CDR3: TGTGCCTGGAGTTTTGGGGCCTCTGGAAACACCATATATTTT. This gives the protein CAWSFGASGNTIYF.

This chain uses TRBV11-1 with TRBJ2-3, with D unresolved. Germline lookup yields CDR1 SGHAT and CDR2 FQDESV (reference sequence). This CDR3 comprises 17 residues. The ends were cut back, 1 base at V and 2 bases at J, with 16 bases in the middle. CDR3 nucleotides: TGTGCCAGCAGCTTAGATCACACTTTAGGCTACACAGATACGCAGTATTTT. Protein sequence: CASSLDHTLGYTDTQYF.

This chain links TRBV30 with TRBJ1-2; 8 bases agree with TRBD1. This CDR3 comprises 14 residues. V was clipped by 4 bases and J by 8 bases; unmatched bases: 12. Looked up from germline, CDR1 is GTSNPN and CDR2 is SVGIG (reference sequence). The CDR3 sequence is CAWNWDRSSWGYTF. The CDR3 region has the DNA TGTGCCTGGAATTGGGACAGGTCGTCTTGGGGCTACACCTTC.

V is TRBV6-4 and J is TRBJ2-2; no reliable D call. The V end lost 6 bases, the J end lost 3 bases, and 11 bases lay between the germline ends. CDR1 is MRHNA and CDR2 is SNTAGT in the germline V gene. This CDR3 region has 14 residues. CDR3 residues: CASSYLPDTGELFF. The CDR3 bases are TGTGCCAGCAGCTACTTACCTGACACCGGGGAGCTGTTTTTT.

The chain combines TRBV9 with TRBJ2-7; TRBD1 might be the D (6 bases). The CDR3 sequence is 13 residues long. Germline CDR1 SGDLS, CDR2 YYNGEE. Trimming left V 4 bases short and J 1 base short, with 9 bases between. The CDR3 coding sequence is TGTGCCAGCAGCAGAGACAGGTCCTACGAGCAGTACTTC. This sequence encodes CASSRDRSYEQYF.

The rearrangement joins TRBV7-9 to TRBJ2-1; D uncertain. The CDR3 covers 14 residues. V was pared by 7 bases and J by 0 bases, with 10 bases between. Germline values: CDR1 SEHNR, CDR2 FQNEAQ (reference sequence). For the CDR3, the DNA is TGTGCCAGCACCCTAATGGGCTCCTACAATGAGCAGTTCTTC. Its protein is CASTLMGSYNEQFF.

This chain joins TRBV4-1 and TRBJ1-6; D is ambiguous. Germline V gene sequence: CDR1 MGHRA, CDR2 YSYEKL. V dropped 1 base and J dropped 0 bases, with 10 bases sitting between them. There are 17 residues in the CDR3. CDR3 loop: CASSQAARYSYNSPLHF. The CDR3 DNA reads as TGCGCCAGCAGCCAAGCGGCCCGCTACTCCTATAATTCACCCCTCCACTTT.

The chain employs TRBV13 and TRBJ2-7; D is possibly TRBD1 (6 bases). The CDR3 has 14 amino acids. Per germline, CDR1 PRHDT and CDR2 FYEKMQ (reference sequence). Trimming removed 7 bases from V and 7 bases from J, with 20 bases in between. Here the CDR3 reads CASNSLWTEEEQYF. The CDR3 nucleotides are TGTGCCAGCAATTCCCTCTGGACAGAGGAAGAGCAGTACTTC.

The chain couples TRBV6-5 to TRBJ2-7; 9 bases agree with TRBD1. This CDR3 is 14 amino acids long. The germline gives CDR1 MNHEY, CDR2 SVGAGI. Losses at the gene ends were 0 bases for V and 9 bases for J; bases not matched to a gene: 6. Written as DNA, the CDR3 is TGTGCCAGCAGTTACTCTCGGACAGGGGATAGGCAGTACTTC. It yields the protein CASSYSRTGDRQYF.

Written as DNA, the CDR3 is TGTGCCAGCAGGTTGGGACCGTCCTACGAGCAGTACTTC. Its protein product is CASRLGPSYEQYF. The chain employs TRBV7-8 and TRBJ2-7; D could derive from TRBD1 or TRBD2 (5 bases each). V lost 6 bases and J 1 base, leaving 10 bases between the germline ends. Per germline, CDR1 SGHVS and CDR2 FQNEAQ. The CDR3 sequence is 13 residues long.

The V call is TRBV4-1, the J call TRBJ2-7; a weak D match, TRBD1 (5 bases). Germline values: CDR1 MGHRA, CDR2 YSYEKL. CDR3 length equals 20 residues. Trimming stripped 3 bases from V and 6 bases from J, with 33 bases between. The DNA for the CDR3 is TGCGCCAGCAGCCAGGGGCTTGGAAAAGGTTCGAGAGGTTTGTGGCTCGAGCAGTACTTC. Encoded protein: CASSQGLGKGSRGLWLEQYF.

This chain connects TRBV4-3 to TRBJ2-3; 8 bases agree with TRBD1. V was clipped by 0 bases and J by 1 base; unmatched bases: 3. CDR3 length: 16 residues. Per the germline V gene, CDR1 is LGHNA and CDR2 is YSLEER. CDR3 coding DNA: TGCGCCAGCAGCCAAGAGCTGACAGGGGGCACAGATACGCAGTATTTT. Residues: CASSQELTGGTDTQYF.

The chain carries TRBV27 and TRBJ2-3; D tentatively reads TRBD1 or TRBD2 (5 bases each). The CDR3 loop spans 18 amino acids. The germline V gene has CDR1 MNHEY and CDR2 SMNVEV (reference sequence). V lost 1 base and J 2 bases, leaving 19 bases between the germline ends. The CDR3 nucleotides read TGTGCCAGCAGTTTATTGGGGGATCAGGGTTCATCCACAGATACGCAGTATTTT. The encoded protein is CASSLLGDQGSSTDTQYF.

In nucleotides, the CDR3 is TGTGCCAGCAGTTTCGGCCCTCCGGTCTCCTACGAGCAGTACTTC. It codes for CASSFGPPVSYEQYF. The gene calls are TRBV28 and TRBJ2-7; unclear D gene. V was cut by 3 bases and J by 0 bases, with 12 bases left in between. The CDR3 extends over 15 amino acids. Germline lookup yields CDR1 MDHEN and CDR2 SYDVKM.

The chain links TRBV14 to TRBJ1-4; D gene uncertain. The V and J ends lost 2 bases and 5 bases respectively, with 15 bases between them. The germline V gene encodes CDR1 SGHDN and CDR2 FVKESK. This CDR3 has 16 amino acids. The CDR3, as DNA: TGTGCCAGCAGCCAACTAACCACCCCTCCAAATGAAAAACTGTTTTTT. This gives the protein CASSQLTTPPNEKLFF.

This clone was seen just once. The chain has TRBV6-5 and TRBJ2-7, with a tentative D call TRBD2 (6 bases). Germline V gene lookup returns CDR1 MNHEY and CDR2 SVGAGI. V was cut by 7 bases and J by 2 bases, with 15 bases left in between. This CDR3 region has 14 residues. The CDR3 region is CASTPAGQTYEQYF. The CDR3 DNA is TGTGCCAGCACTCCGGCGGGGCAGACCTACGAGCAGTACTTC.

This chain joins TRBV7-9 and TRBJ2-7, with a possible D match to TRBD2 (5 bases). CDR1 and CDR2 from the germline V gene are SEHNR and FQNEAQ (reference sequence). This CDR3 region has 15 residues. V shed 2 bases and J shed 2 bases, with 13 bases lying between them. The CDR3 protein is CASSLLHMTTYEQYF. DNA of the CDR3: TGTGCCAGCAGCTTATTACATATGACTACCTACGAGCAGTACTTC.

The chain is built from TRBV10-3 and TRBJ2-7, with D perhaps matching TRBD2 (6 bases). Trimming removed 7 bases at V and 1 base at J, with 14 bases between. Per germline, CDR1 ENHRY and CDR2 SYGVKD. This CDR3 is 14 amino acids long. The CDR3 region is CAINLEGLSYEQYF. As DNA, the CDR3 is TGTGCCATCAACCTAGAAGGACTATCCTACGAGCAGTACTTC.

A single count supports this clone. The rearrangement joins TRBV10-2 to TRBJ2-7; D unresolved. The germline V gene encodes CDR1 WSHSY and CDR2 SAAADI. Trimming cost V 0 bases and J 1 base, with 10 bases left between them. The CDR3 is made up of 15 amino acids. CDR3 sequence: CASSESYEESYEQYF. Here the CDR3 DNA reads TGCGCCAGCAGTGAGTCATACGAGGAGTCCTACGAGCAGTACTTC.

V and J are TRBV28 and TRBJ2-7, with TRBD2 identical over 9 bases. Germline V gives CDR1 MDHEN, CDR2 SYDVKM. The CDR3 is 14 residues long. Trimming cost V 4 bases and J 7 bases; bases outside gene matches: 8. The CDR3 nucleotides are TGTGCCAGCAGTTATAGCGGGAGAGCTTTTGAGCAGTACTTC. This gives the protein CASSYSGRAFEQYF.

The chain combines TRBV6-5 with TRBJ1-1; 7 nucleotides line up with TRBD1. The junction had 4 bases not matched to a gene; V was cut back by 2 bases and J by 7 bases. The CDR3 runs 13 residues. The V gene's germline CDR1 is MNHEY and CDR2 SVGAGI. The CDR3 reads CASSYRGGDEAFF. CDR3 coding DNA: TGTGCCAGCAGTTACAGAGGGGGCGATGAAGCTTTCTTT.